This T cell receptor beta chain was found in a study of blood T cell repertoires in COVID-19. Study as a whole: The United States, Italy and Spain were the sources of the acute and convalescent COVID-19 samples. T cells, B-cell-depleted T cells, or PBMCs provided the cDNA or gDNA that served as material.

Seattle-derived patients entered the study during active infection and were followed longitudinally. Original data processing: Reference gene primer amplification yielded estimated nucleated cell counts. The method was immunoSEQ multiplex PCR; TCRdb's version includes in-frame clones alone and lacks a portion of them. The D gene and trimming were derived from the DNA, and the V and J assignments and clone size from that table. The repertoire holds just over 300,000 clones, with roughly 90% as singletons. Sequenced: peripheral blood. The TCR was taken from a woman aged 25 to 39 with COVID-19, enrolled during active disease.

CDR3 coding DNA: TGTGCCAGTAGCCAAGGGACAGGGGTGAACTATCAGCCCCAGCATTTT. As protein: CASSQGTGVNYQPQHF. This sequence joins TRBV19 and TRBJ1-5; the match to TRBD1 covers 10 bases. The CDR3 covers 16 residues. The germline gives CDR1 LNHDA, CDR2 SQIVND (reference sequence). Unmatched junction bases numbered 10, after V lost 6 bases and J lost 5 bases. The full variable domain, rest sourced from reference TRBV19 and TRBJ1-5, is DGGITQSPKYLFRKEGQNVTLSCEQNLNHDAMYWYRQDPGQGLRLIYYSQIVNDFQKGDIAEGYSVSREKKESFPLTVTSAQKNPTAFYLCASSQGTGVNYQPQHFGDGTRLSIL.